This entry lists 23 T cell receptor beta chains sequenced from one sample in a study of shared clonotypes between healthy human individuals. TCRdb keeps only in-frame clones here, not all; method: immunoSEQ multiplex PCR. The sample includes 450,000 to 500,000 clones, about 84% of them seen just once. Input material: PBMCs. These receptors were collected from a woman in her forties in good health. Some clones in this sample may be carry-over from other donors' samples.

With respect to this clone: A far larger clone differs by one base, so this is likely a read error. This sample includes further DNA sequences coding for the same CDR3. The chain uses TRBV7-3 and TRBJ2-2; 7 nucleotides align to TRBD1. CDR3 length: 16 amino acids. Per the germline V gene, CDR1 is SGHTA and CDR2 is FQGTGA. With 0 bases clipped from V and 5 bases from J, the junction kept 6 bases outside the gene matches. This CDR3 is CASSLTTGADTGELFF. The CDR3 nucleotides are TGTGCCAGCAGCTTAACAACAGGGGCGGATACCGGGGAGCTGTTTTTT.

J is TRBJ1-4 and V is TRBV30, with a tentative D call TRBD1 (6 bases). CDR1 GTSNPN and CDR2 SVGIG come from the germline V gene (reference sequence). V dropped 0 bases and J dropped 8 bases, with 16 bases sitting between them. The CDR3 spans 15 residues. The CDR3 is CAWSVLGRGREKLFF. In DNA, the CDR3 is TGTGCCTGGAGTGTTCTGGGCAGGGGAAGGGAAAAACTGTTTTTT.

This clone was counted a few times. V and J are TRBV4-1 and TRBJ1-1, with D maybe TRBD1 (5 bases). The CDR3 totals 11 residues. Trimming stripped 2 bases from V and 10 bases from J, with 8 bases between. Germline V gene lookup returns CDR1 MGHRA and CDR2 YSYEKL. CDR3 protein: CASSQTGRAFF. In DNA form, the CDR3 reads TGCGCCAGCAGCCAAACAGGTAGAGCTTTCTTT.

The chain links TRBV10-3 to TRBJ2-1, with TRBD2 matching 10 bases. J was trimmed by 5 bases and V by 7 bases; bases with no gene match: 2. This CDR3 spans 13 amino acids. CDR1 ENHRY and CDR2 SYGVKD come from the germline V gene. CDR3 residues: CAITSGGHNEQFF. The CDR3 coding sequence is TGTGCCATCACTAGCGGGGGTCACAATGAGCAGTTCTTC.

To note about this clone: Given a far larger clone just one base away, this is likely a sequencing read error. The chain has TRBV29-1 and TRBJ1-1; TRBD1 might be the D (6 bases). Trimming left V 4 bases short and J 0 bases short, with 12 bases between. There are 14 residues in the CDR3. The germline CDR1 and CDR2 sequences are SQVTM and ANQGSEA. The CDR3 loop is CSVATGAVNTEAFF. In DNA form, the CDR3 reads TGCAGCGTTGCCACGGGGGCAGTGAACACTGAAGCTTTCTTT.

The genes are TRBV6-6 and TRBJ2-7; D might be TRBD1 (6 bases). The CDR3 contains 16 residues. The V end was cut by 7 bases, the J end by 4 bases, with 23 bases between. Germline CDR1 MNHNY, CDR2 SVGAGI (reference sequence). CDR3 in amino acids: CASTSRVGDTFYEQYF. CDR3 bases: TGTGCCAGCACCTCACGGGTAGGGGACACCTTTTACGAGCAGTACTTC.

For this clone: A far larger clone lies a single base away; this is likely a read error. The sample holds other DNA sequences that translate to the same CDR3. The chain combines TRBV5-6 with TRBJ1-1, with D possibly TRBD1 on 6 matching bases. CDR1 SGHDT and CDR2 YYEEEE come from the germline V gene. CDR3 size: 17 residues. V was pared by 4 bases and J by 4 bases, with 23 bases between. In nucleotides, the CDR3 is TGTGCCAGCAGCGCGAGCCGGGGGACATCGGTTAGCACTGAAGCTTTCTTT. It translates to CASSASRGTSVSTEAFF.

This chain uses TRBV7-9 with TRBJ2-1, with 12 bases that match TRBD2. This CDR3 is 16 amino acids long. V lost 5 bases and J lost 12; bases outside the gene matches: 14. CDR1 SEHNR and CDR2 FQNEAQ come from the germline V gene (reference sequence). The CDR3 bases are TGTGCCAGCAGCCCAGGCGGGACTAGCGGGTCCGTGGTGCAGTTCTTC. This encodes CASSPGGTSGSVVQFF.

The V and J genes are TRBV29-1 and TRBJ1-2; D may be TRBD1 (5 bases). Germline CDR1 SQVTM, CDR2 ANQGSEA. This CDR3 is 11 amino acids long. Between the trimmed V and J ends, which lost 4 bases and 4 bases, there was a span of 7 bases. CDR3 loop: CSVVGGYGYTF. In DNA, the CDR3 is TGCAGCGTTGTGGGGGGCTATGGCTACACCTTC.

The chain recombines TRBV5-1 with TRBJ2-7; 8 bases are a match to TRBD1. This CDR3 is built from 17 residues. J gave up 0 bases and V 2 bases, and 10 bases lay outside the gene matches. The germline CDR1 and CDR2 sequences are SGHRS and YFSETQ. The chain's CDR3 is CASSFRTGSLTSYEQYF. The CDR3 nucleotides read TGCGCCAGCAGCTTCCGGACAGGGTCCCTTACCTCCTACGAGCAGTACTTC.

The CDR3, as DNA: TGTGCCAGCAGCTTACTGCTAAATGAGCAGTTCTTC. Amino acids: CASSLLLNEQFF. The J gene is TRBJ2-1, the V gene TRBV5-6; no clear D. V was pared by 2 bases and J by 7 bases, with 7 bases between. Germline V CDR1 and CDR2: SGHDT, YYEEEE. This CDR3 spans 12 amino acids.

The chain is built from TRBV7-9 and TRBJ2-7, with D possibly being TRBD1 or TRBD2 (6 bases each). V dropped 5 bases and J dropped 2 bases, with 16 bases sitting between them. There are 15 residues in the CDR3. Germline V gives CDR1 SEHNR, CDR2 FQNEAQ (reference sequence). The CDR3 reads CASSRAGGPAYEQYF. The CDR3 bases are TGTGCCAGCAGCCGAGCCGGGGGCCCAGCCTACGAGCAGTACTTC.

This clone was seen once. CDR3 loop: CARSGLAGESSRYEQYF. CDR3 nucleotide sequence: TGTGCCAGGAGCGGACTAGCGGGAGAATCCTCTCGCTACGAGCAGTACTTC. The rearrangement links TRBV2 to TRBJ2-7, with 13 bases aligning to TRBD2. Germline-derived CDR1 and CDR2 are SNHLY and FYNNEI. Unmatched junction bases numbered 14, after V lost 9 bases and J lost 3 bases. The CDR3 covers 17 residues. The whole variable domain, filled in from reference TRBV2 and TRBJ2-7, reads EPEVTQTPSHQVTQMGQEVILRCVPISNHLYFYWYRQILGQKVEFLVSFYNNEISEKSEIFDDQFSVERPDGSNFTLKIRSTKLEDSAMYFCARSGLAGESSRYEQYFGPGTRLTVT.

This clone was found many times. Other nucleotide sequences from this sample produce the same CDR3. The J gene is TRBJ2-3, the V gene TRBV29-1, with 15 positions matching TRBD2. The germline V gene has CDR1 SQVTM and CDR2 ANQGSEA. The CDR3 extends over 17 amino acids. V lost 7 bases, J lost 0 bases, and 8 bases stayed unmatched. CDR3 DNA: TGCAGCGCCGACGGGACTAGCGGGAGGATGAGCACAGATACGCAGTATTTT. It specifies CSADGTSGRMSTDTQYF.

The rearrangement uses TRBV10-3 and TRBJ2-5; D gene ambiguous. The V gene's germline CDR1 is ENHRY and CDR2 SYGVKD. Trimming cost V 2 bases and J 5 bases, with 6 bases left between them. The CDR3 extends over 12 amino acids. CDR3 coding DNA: TGTGCCATCAGTGAGGACGGGGAGACCCAGTACTTC. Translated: CAISEDGETQYF.

The CDR3 spells CASSLLGANTGELFF. CDR3 bases: TGTGCCAGCAGCTTATTGGGGGCGAACACCGGGGAGCTGTTTTTT. The rearrangement links TRBV7-3 to TRBJ2-2; D may match TRBD1 or TRBD2 (5 bases each). Trimming removed 2 bases from V and 0 bases from J, with 7 bases in between. CDR3 length equals 15 residues. Germline values: CDR1 SGHTA, CDR2 FQGTGA.

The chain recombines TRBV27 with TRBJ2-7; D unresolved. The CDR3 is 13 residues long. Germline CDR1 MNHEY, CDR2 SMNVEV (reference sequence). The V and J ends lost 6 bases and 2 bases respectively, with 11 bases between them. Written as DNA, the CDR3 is TGTGCCAGCAGCCTTTCCCTTCCCTACGAGCAGTACTTC. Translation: CASSLSLPYEQYF.

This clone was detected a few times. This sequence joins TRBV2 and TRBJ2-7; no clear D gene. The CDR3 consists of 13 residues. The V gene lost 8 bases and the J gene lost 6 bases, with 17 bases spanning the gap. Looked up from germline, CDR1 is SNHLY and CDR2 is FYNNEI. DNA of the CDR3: TGTGCCAGCCTGGGCCCCCCTGGCTCCGAGCAGTACTTC. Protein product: CASLGPPGSEQYF.

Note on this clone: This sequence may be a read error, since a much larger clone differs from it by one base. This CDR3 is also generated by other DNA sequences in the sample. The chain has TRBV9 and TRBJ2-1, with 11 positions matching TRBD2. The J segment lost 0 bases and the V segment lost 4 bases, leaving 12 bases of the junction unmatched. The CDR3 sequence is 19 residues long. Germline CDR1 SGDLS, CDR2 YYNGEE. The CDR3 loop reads CASSPGTSGIPSSYNEQFF. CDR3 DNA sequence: TGTGCCAGCAGCCCAGGGACTAGCGGTATCCCTAGCTCCTACAATGAGCAGTTCTTC.

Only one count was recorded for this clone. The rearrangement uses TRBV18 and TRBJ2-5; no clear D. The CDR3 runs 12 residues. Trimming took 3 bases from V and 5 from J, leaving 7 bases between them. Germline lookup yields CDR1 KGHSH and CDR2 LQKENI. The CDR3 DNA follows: TGTGCCAGCTCACCGGGGTTGGAGACCCAGTACTTC. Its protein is CASSPGLETQYF.

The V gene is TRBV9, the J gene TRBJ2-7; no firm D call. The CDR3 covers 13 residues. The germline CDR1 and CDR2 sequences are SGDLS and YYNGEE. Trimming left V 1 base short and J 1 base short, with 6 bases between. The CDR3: CASSVLPSYEQYF. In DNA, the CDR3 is TGTGCCAGCAGCGTACTGCCATCCTACGAGCAGTACTTC.

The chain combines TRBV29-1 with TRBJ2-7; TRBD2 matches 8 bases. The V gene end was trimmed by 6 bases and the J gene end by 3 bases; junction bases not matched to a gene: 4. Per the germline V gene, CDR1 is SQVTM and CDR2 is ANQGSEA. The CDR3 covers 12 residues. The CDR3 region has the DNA TGCAGCGTGCGGGGGGTAGGCTACGAGCAGTACTTC. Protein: CSVRGVGYEQYF.

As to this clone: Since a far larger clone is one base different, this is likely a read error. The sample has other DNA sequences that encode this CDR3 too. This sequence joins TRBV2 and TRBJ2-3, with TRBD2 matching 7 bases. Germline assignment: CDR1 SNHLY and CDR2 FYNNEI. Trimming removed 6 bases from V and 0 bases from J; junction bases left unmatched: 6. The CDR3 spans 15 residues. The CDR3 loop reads CASSRGSGSTDTQYF. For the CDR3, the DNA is TGTGCCAGCAGCCGCGGGAGTGGGAGCACAGATACGCAGTATTTT.